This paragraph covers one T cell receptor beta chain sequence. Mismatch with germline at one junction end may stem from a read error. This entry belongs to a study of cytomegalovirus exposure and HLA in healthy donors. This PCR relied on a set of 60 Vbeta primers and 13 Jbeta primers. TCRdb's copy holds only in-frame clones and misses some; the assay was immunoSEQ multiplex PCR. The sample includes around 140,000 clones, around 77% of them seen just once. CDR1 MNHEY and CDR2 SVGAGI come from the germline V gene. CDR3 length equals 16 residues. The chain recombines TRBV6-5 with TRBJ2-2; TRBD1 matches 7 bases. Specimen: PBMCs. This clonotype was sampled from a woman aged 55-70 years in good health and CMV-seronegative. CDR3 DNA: TGTGCCAGCAGTTTTCTGGGACAGATGAACACCGAGGAGCTGTTTTTT. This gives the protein CASSFLGQMNTEELFF.